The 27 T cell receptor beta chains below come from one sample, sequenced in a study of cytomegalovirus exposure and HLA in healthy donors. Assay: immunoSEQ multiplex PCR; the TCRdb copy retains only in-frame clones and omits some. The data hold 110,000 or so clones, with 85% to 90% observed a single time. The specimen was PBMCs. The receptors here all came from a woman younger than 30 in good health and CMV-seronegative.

This CDR3 reads CASSLGPFTGTNTEAFF. The CDR3 DNA sequence: TGCGCCAGCAGCTTGGGCCCTTTTACAGGAACCAACACTGAAGCTTTCTTT. V and J are TRBV5-1 and TRBJ1-1; a weak D match, TRBD1 (5 bases). Germline V gene data show CDR1 as SGHRS and CDR2 as YFSETQ. Trimming removed 0 bases at V and 2 bases at J, with 17 bases between. The CDR3 length is 17 residues.

The CDR3 region is CSVDSQGISGYTF. The CDR3 bases are TGCAGCGTAGATAGCCAGGGTATAAGTGGCTACACCTTC. The chain employs TRBV29-1 and TRBJ1-2; D possibly corresponds to TRBD1 (5 bases). CDR1 and CDR2 from the germline V gene are SQVTM and ANQGSEA. The CDR3 is 13 amino acids. Trimming pared 6 bases from V and 7 bases from J, leaving 18 bases between.

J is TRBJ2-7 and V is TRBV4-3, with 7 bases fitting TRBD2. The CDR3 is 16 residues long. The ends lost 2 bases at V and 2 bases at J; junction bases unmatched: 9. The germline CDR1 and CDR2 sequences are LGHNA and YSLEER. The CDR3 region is CASSQSGLDPPYEQYF. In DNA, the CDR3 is TGCGCCAGCAGCCAATCAGGACTAGATCCCCCCTACGAGCAGTACTTC.

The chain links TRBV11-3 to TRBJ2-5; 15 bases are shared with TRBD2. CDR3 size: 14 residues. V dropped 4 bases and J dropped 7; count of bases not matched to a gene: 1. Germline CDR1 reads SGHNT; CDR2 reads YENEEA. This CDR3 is CASSSGLAGGTQYF. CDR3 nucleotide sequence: TGTGCCAGCAGCTCGGGACTAGCGGGGGGGACCCAGTACTTC.

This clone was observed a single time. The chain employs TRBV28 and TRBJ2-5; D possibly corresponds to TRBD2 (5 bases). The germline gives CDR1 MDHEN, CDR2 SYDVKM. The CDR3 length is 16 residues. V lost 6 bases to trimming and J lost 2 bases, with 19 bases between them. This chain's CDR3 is CASSPFAGPLQETQYF. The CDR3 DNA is TGTGCCAGCAGCCCCTTTGCGGGTCCCTTACAAGAGACCCAGTACTTC.

This chain's CDR3 is CASSSQGSSYEQYF. The CDR3 coding sequence is TGTGCCAGCAGCTCACAGGGGTCATCCTACGAGCAGTACTTC. The rearrangement joins TRBV6-6 to TRBJ2-7; 7 bases map to TRBD1. Germline values: CDR1 MNHNY, CDR2 SVGAGI (reference sequence). The CDR3 is made up of 14 amino acids. The junction had 6 bases not matched to a gene; V was cut back by 6 bases and J by 1 base.

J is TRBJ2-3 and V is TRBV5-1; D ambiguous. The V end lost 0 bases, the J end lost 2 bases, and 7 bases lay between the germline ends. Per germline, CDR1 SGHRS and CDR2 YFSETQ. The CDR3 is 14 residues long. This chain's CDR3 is CASSLAELTDTQYF. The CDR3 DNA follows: TGCGCCAGCAGCTTGGCTGAGCTCACAGATACGCAGTATTTT.

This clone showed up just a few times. This CDR3 reads CASSLDWVYGYTF. As DNA, the CDR3 is TGTGCCAGCAGCCTCGACTGGGTCTATGGCTACACCTTC. The V and J genes are TRBV7-2 and TRBJ1-2, with D unclear. Germline CDR1 reads SGHTA; CDR2 reads FQGNSA. The germline V and J ends were trimmed by 5 bases and 4 bases, with 11 bases remaining between them. The length of the CDR3 is 13 residues.

This CDR3 reads CASSREGGVYEQYF. DNA for the CDR3: TGTGCCAGCAGCCGGGAGGGAGGTGTGTACGAGCAGTACTTC. The chain combines TRBV5-4 with TRBJ2-7; 8 bases line up with TRBD2. The CDR3 contains 14 residues. Trimming took 4 bases from V and 4 from J; bases not matched to a gene: 7. From germline, CDR1 is SGHNT and CDR2 YYREEE (reference sequence).

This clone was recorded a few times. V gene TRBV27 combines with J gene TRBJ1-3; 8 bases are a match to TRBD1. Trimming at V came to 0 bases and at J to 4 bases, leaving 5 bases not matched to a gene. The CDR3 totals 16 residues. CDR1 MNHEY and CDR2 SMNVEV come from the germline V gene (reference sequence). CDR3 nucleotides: TGTGCCAGCAGTTTATCGGGGACAGGCAAGGGAAACACCATATATTTT. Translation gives CASSLSGTGKGNTIYF.

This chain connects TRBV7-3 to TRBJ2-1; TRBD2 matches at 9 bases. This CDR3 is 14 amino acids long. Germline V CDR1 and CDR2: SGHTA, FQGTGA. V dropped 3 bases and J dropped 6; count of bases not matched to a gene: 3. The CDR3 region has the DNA TGTGCCAGCAGCTTCGGACTAGCGAGCAATGAGCAGTTCTTC. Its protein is CASSFGLASNEQFF.

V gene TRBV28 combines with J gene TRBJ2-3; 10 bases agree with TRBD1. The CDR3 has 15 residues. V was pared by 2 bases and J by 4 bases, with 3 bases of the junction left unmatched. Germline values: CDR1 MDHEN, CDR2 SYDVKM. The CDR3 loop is CASSLAGTGADTQYF. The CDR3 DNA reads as TGTGCCAGCAGTTTAGCCGGGACAGGGGCAGATACGCAGTATTTT.

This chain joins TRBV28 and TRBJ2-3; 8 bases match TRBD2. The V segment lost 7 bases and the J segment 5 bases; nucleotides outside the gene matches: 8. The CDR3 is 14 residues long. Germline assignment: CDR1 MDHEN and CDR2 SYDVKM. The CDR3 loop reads CASTPRGGKDTQYF. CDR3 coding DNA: TGTGCCAGCACCCCCCGGGGGGGAAAAGATACGCAGTATTTT. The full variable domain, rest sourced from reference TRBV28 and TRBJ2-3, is DVKVTQSSRYLVKRTGEKVFLECVQDMDHENMFWYRQDPGLGLRLIYFSYDVKMKEKGDIPEGYSVSREKKERFSLILESASTNQTSMYLCASTPRGGKDTQYFGPGTRLTVL.

The CDR3 here is CASSRGQSDTQYF. The CDR3 DNA sequence: TGTGCCAGCAGCCGAGGACAGTCAGATACGCAGTATTTT. J is TRBJ2-3 and V is TRBV7-3, with TRBD1 as a possible D gene (6 bases). The CDR3 totals 13 residues. Looked up from germline, CDR1 is SGHTA and CDR2 is FQGTGA. Trimming removed 5 bases at V and 4 bases at J, with 10 bases between.

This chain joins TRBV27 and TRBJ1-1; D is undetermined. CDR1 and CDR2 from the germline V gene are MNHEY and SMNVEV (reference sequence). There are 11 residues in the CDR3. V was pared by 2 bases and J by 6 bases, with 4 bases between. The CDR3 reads CASSLGSEAFF. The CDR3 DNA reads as TGTGCCAGCAGTTTAGGCTCTGAAGCTTTCTTT.

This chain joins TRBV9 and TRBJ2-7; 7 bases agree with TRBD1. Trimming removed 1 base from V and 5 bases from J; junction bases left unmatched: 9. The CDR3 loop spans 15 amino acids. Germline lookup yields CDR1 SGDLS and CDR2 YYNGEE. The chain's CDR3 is CASSVLSGQNDEQYF. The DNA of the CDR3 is TGTGCCAGCAGCGTACTCTCGGGACAGAACGACGAGCAGTACTTC.

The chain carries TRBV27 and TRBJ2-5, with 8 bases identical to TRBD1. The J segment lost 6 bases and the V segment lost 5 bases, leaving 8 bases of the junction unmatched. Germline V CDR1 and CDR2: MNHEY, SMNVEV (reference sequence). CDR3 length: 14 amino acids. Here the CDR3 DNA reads TGTGCCAGCAGTAAAACCGGGACAGGACAGACCCAGTACTTC. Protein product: CASSKTGTGQTQYF.

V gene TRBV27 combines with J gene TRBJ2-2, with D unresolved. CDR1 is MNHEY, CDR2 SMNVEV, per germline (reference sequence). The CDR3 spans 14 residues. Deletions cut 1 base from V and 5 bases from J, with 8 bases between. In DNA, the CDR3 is TGTGCCAGCAGTTTATTAGTTAGAACCGGGGAGCTGTTTTTT. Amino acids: CASSLLVRTGELFF.

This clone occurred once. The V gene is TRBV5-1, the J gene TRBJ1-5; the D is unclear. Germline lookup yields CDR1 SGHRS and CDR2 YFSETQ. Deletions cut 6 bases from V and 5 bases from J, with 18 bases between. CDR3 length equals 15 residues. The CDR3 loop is CASTSRTASDQPQHF. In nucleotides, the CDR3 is TGCGCCAGCACCAGTAGGACTGCCTCCGATCAGCCCCAGCATTTT.

The DNA for the CDR3 is TGTGCCAGCAGCTTAGTGCAGGGCGGGGGTGATACCCAGTACTTC. Protein product: CASSLVQGGGDTQYF. The chain is built from TRBV7-6 and TRBJ2-5; 7 nucleotides line up with TRBD2. The junction had 10 bases not matched to a gene; V was cut back by 1 base and J by 8 bases. The CDR3 totals 15 residues. Germline CDR1 and CDR2: SGHVS and FNYEAQ.

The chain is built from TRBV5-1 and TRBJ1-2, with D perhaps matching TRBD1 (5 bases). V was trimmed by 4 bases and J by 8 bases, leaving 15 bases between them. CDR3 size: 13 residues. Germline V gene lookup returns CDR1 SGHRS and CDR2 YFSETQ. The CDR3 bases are TGCGCCAGCAGCCGGGGAGGGGCCGTGGGCTACACCTTC. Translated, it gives CASSRGGAVGYTF. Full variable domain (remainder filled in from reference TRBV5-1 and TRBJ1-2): KAGVTQTPRYLIKTRGQQVTLSCSPISGHRSVSWYQQTPGQGLQFLFEYFSETQRNKGNFPGRFSGRQFSNSRSEMNVSTLELGDSALYLCASSRGGAVGYTFGSGTRLTVV.

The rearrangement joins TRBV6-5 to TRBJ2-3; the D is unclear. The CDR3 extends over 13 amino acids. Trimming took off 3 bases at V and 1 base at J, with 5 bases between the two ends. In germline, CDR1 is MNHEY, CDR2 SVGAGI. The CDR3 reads CASSYFGTDTQYF. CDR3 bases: TGTGCCAGCAGTTATTTCGGCACAGATACGCAGTATTTT.

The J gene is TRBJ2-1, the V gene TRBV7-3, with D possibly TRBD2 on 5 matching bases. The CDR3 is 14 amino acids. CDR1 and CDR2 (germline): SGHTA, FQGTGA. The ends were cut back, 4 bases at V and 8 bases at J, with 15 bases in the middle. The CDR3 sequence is CASSSRLKGDEQFF. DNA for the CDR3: TGTGCCAGCAGCTCCAGACTAAAAGGCGATGAGCAGTTCTTC.

CDR3 DNA sequence: TGTGCCAGCAGCGAACTACTAGCCGGGGAGGTGCAGTACTTC. It codes for CASSELLAGEVQYF. The J gene is TRBJ2-7, the V gene TRBV9; the D gene is possibly TRBD2 (6 bases). Germline V gene data show CDR1 as SGDLS and CDR2 as YYNGEE. There are 14 residues in the CDR3. V lost 3 bases and J lost 9, with 19 bases in between.

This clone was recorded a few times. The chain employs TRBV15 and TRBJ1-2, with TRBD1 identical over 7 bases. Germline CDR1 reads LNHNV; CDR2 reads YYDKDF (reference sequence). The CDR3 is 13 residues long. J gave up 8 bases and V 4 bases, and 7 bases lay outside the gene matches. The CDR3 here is CATSTKGAGGYTF. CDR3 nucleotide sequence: TGTGCCACCAGCACGAAGGGGGCAGGCGGCTACACCTTC.

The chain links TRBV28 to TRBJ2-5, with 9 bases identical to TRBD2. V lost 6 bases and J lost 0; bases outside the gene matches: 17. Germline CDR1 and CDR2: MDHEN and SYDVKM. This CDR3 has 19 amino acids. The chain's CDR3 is CASSQGDRVAGAYQETQYF. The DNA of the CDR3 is TGTGCCAGCAGCCAGGGGGACAGAGTAGCGGGAGCCTACCAAGAGACCCAGTACTTC.

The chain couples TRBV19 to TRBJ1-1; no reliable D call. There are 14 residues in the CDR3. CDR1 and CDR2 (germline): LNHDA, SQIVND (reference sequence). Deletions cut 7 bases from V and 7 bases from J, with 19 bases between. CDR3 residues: CASTPPGDVYEAFF. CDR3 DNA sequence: TGTGCCAGTACCCCTCCGGGAGACGTCTATGAAGCTTTCTTT.